The sequence of this T cell receptor (beta chain) was determined in a study of T cell changes during pregnancy in multiple sclerosis. Profiling relied on immunoSEQ multiplex PCR, and the TCRdb table lists in-frame clones only, not all of them. This repertoire shows about 17,000 clones, 84% found once; its top ten account for over 8%. Germline-derived CDR1 and CDR2 are SGHAT and FQNNGV. The V and J ends lost 6 bases and 1 base, in that order; junction bases with no gene match: 8. The CDR3 consists of 15 residues. This clone was observed a few times. The sequencing used CD8+ T cells from peripheral blood mononuclear cells, collected in the second trimester of pregnancy. The receptor comes from a female donor in good health, enrolled as a control in a pregnancy study. The chain carries TRBV11-2 and TRBJ1-1, with TRBD1 identical over 7 bases. The CDR3 DNA sequence: TGTGCCAGCAGTTTCTTTACAGGGGAGAACACTGAAGCTTTCTTT. Amino acids: CASSFFTGENTEAFF.